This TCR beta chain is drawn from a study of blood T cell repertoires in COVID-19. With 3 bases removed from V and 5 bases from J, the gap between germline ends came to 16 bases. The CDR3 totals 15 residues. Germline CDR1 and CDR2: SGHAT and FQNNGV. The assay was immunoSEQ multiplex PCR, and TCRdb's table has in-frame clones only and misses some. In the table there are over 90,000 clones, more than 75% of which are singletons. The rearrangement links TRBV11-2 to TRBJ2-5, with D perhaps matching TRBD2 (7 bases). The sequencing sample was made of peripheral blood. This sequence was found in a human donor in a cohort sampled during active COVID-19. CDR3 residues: CASSFGGGIGETQYF. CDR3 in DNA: TGTGCCAGCAGCTTCGGCGGGGGCATAGGGGAGACCCAGTACTTC.